This record looks at one T cell receptor (beta chain) sequence and its context. Only in-frame clones appear in the TCRdb table, and some are missing; sequencing was by immunoSEQ multiplex PCR. This sample yields about 200,000 clones, of which 70% to 90% are seen a single time; 3% to 4% belongs to the top ten. These data are taken from a study of blood T cell repertoires in COVID-19. Study details: Sample material is recorded as cDNA or gDNA derived from T cells, B-cell-depleted T cells, or PBMCs.

In terms of age and location, participants ranged from about 18 to 89 years and lived in around 22 US areas. Participant-reported clinical history was the basis for cohort assignment. The clonotype was recovered from a woman aged 40 to 49 with acute COVID-19. The sequenced material came from PBMCs or T cells enriched from blood (not recorded which).

The chain's CDR3 is CASSPGQYHQETQYF. In DNA, the CDR3 is TGTGCCAGCAGCCCAGGACAGTACCACCAAGAGACCCAGTACTTC. The chain is built from TRBV7-7 and TRBJ2-5, with D perhaps matching TRBD1 (6 bases). Germline CDR1 is SSHAT and CDR2 is FNYEAQ (reference sequence). V was cut by 5 bases and J by 0 bases, with 13 bases left in between. CDR3 length: 15 amino acids.